These 32 T cell receptor beta chains were all obtained from the same sample, sequenced in a study of shared clonotypes between healthy human individuals (dated by TCRdb to the early 2020s). Receptors were amplified or captured by the immunoSEQ multiplex PCR assay. Not all clones reach the TCRdb copy of this immuneACCESS table, which keeps in-frame sequences only. Checked studies attribute under half of the gap to unresolved V genes and leave the rest unexplained. This sample has more than 2 million clones in its table, and about 95% of those were observed once. The top ten constitute roughly 1% of the sample. CD8 naive samples were CD45RO-negative cells positively selected for CCR7, giving a CD45RA+CCR7+ population that excluded TemRA cells. Sequenced: naive CD8+ T cells sorted from blood. The cell subset or site label here, explained by the study, means: CD45RA+CCR7+. The receptors derive from a man aged 18-30 years in good health.

The gene calls are TRBV18 and TRBJ1-1; perhaps TRBD1 as D (6 bases). The CDR3 covers 15 residues. Trimming cost V 3 bases and J 1 base, with 12 bases left between them. Germline CDR1 KGHSH, CDR2 LQKENI. The CDR3 DNA reads as TGTGCCAGCTCACCTCCACAGGGAAAGAACACTGAAGCTTTCTTT. It codes for CASSPPQGKNTEAFF.

The chain combines TRBV6-6 with TRBJ2-2, with TRBD1 matching 7 bases. Per the germline V gene, CDR1 is MNHNY and CDR2 is SVGAGI (reference sequence). Losses at the gene ends were 2 bases for V and 4 bases for J; bases not matched to a gene: 4. This CDR3 contains 15 residues. CDR3 DNA: TGTGCCAGCAGTTACCGGGACAGTATCACCGGGGAGCTGTTTTTT. Protein: CASSYRDSITGELFF.

This sequence joins TRBV7-2 and TRBJ1-1, with D possibly matching TRBD1 (5 bases). The CDR3 extends over 15 amino acids. CDR1 and CDR2 from the germline V gene are SGHTA and FQGNSA. V was pared by 5 bases and J by 0 bases, with 13 bases between. The CDR3 DNA reads as TGTGCCAGCAGCGCCGACAGAACTATGAACACTGAAGCTTTCTTT. Translation: CASSADRTMNTEAFF. The full variable domain, completed using reference TRBV7-2 and TRBJ1-1, is GAGVSQSPSNKVTEKGKDVELRCDPISGHTALYWYRQSLGQGLEFLIYFQGNSAPDKSGLPSDRFSAERTGGSVSTLTIQRTQQEDSAVYLCASSADRTMNTEAFFGQGTRLTVV.

The rearrangement uses TRBV11-2 and TRBJ2-3; D is undetermined. The length of the CDR3 is 13 residues. From germline, CDR1 is SGHAT and CDR2 FQNNGV. V gave up 5 bases and J gave up 0 bases, with 6 bases separating them. The CDR3 loop reads CASSHGSTDTQYF. For the CDR3, the DNA is TGTGCCAGCAGCCATGGGAGCACAGATACGCAGTATTTT. Full variable domain (missing parts from reference TRBV11-2 and TRBJ2-3): EAGVAQSPRYKIIEKRQSVAFWCNPISGHATLYWYQQILGQGPKLLIQFQNNGVVDDSQLPKDRFSAERLKGVDSTLKIQPAKLEDSAVYLCASSHGSTDTQYFGPGTRLTVL.

On this clone itself: The same CDR3 arises from other DNA sequences in this sample as well. The CDR3 DNA follows: TGCGCCAGCAGCCAAGACCGGTCCTACAATGAGCAGTTCTTC. Translated: CASSQDRSYNEQFF. J is TRBJ2-1 and V is TRBV4-3; D unclear. The V gene's germline CDR1 is LGHNA and CDR2 YSLEER. V dropped 0 bases and J dropped 1 base, with 4 bases sitting between them. The CDR3 contains 14 residues.

The chain employs TRBV10-2 and TRBJ2-7, with a possible D match to TRBD2 (5 bases). Germline V CDR1 and CDR2: WSHSY, SAAADI. V was shortened by 0 bases and J by 4 bases, with 7 bases between the two germline ends. The CDR3 has 13 amino acids. The CDR3, as DNA: TGCGCCAGCAGTGAGTCGAGGAGGTACGAGCAGTACTTC. Translating it yields CASSESRRYEQYF.

The chain couples TRBV6-5 to TRBJ1-4; D ambiguous. V lost 8 bases and J 5 bases, leaving 12 bases between the germline ends. The germline gives CDR1 MNHEY, CDR2 SVGAGI. This CDR3 is 13 amino acids long. CDR3 loop: CASGPLRNEKLFF. Here the CDR3 DNA reads TGTGCCAGCGGTCCTCTTAGGAATGAAAAACTGTTTTTT.

Only one count was recorded for this clone. The chain is built from TRBV6-5 and TRBJ1-2, with D hard to call. V was cut by 0 bases and J by 4 bases, with 12 bases left in between. The CDR3 length is 15 residues. Germline-derived CDR1 and CDR2 are MNHEY and SVGAGI. CDR3 sequence: CASSYSAELFYGYTF. Written as DNA, the CDR3 is TGTGCCAGCAGTTACTCCGCAGAGCTTTTCTATGGCTACACCTTC.

This sequence joins TRBV19 and TRBJ1-5; unclear D gene. Germline CDR1 LNHDA, CDR2 SQIVND (reference sequence). V was clipped by 4 bases and J by 2 bases, with 12 bases between them. This CDR3 spans 15 amino acids. The CDR3 protein is CASSTFGVGNQPQHF. For the CDR3, the DNA is TGTGCCAGTAGTACGTTCGGGGTTGGCAATCAGCCCCAGCATTTT.

The chain joins TRBV25-1 to TRBJ1-3; D is ambiguous. Germline V CDR1 and CDR2: MGHDK, SYGVNS. This CDR3 contains 14 residues. Trimming stripped 3 bases from V and 2 bases from J, with 8 bases between. The CDR3 DNA sequence: TGTGCCAGCAGTGACGTAGGGACTGGAAACACCATATATTTT. It translates to CASSDVGTGNTIYF.

The CDR3 is CASSLGSAGVDTQYF. DNA of the CDR3: TGTGCCAGCAGCTTAGGTTCTGCGGGAGTAGATACGCAGTATTTT. The rearrangement joins TRBV7-2 to TRBJ2-3; 7 nucleotides match TRBD2. Looked up from germline, CDR1 is SGHTA and CDR2 is FQGNSA. The CDR3 spans 15 residues. Unmatched junction bases numbered 6, after V lost 1 base and J lost 5 bases.

The chain couples TRBV5-8 to TRBJ1-6; the D gene is possibly TRBD1 (5 bases). Per germline, CDR1 SGHTS and CDR2 YDEGEE. The CDR3 is 16 residues long. V was shortened by 4 bases and J by 7 bases, with 18 bases between the two germline ends. For the CDR3, the DNA is TGTGCCAGCAGCCCGAGGCGAGGGGCTTGGAATTCACCCCTCCACTTT. It translates to CASSPRRGAWNSPLHF.

CDR3 nucleotide sequence: TGTGCCAGCAGTTCAGTCAGACTAGCGGGAGACTACGAGCAGTACTTC. This gives the protein CASSSVRLAGDYEQYF. This chain links TRBV27 with TRBJ2-7; 12 positions match TRBD2. CDR3 size: 16 residues. Germline assignment: CDR1 MNHEY and CDR2 SMNVEV (reference sequence). J gave up 3 bases and V 4 bases, and 7 bases lay outside the gene matches.

The V gene is TRBV27, the J gene TRBJ1-5; weak D call: TRBD1 (6 bases). V was clipped by 6 bases and J by 5 bases, with 11 bases between them. Germline V gene data show CDR1 as MNHEY and CDR2 as SMNVEV (reference sequence). The CDR3 extends over 13 amino acids. The CDR3 loop is CASSPGQYQPQHF. CDR3 DNA sequence: TGTGCCAGCAGCCCTGGACAGTATCAGCCCCAGCATTTT.

Note on this clone: Other DNA sequences from this sample encode an identical CDR3 as well. The CDR3 nucleotides read TGTGCCAGCAGTTCCAGACAGGGAAATCAGCCCCAGCATTTT. It codes for CASSSRQGNQPQHF. The genes are TRBV27 and TRBJ1-5; TRBD1 matches at 7 bases. The trim removed 4 bases at V and 4 bases at J, leaving 4 bases unmatched. The CDR3 consists of 14 residues. Germline CDR1 reads MNHEY; CDR2 reads SMNVEV (reference sequence).

This chain connects TRBV30 to TRBJ2-1; either TRBD1 or TRBD2 may supply D (5 bases each). CDR3 size: 12 residues. From germline, CDR1 is GTSNPN and CDR2 SVGIG (reference sequence). The V gene lost 5 bases and the J gene lost 3 bases, with 8 bases spanning the gap. In DNA form, the CDR3 reads TGTGCCTGGGCGAGGGGCTACAATGAGCAGTTCTTC. It specifies CAWARGYNEQFF.

The CDR3 sequence: CASSFTGGAGFNQPQHF. CDR3 nucleotides: TGTGCCAGCAGCTTTACAGGGGGCGCAGGATTCAATCAGCCCCAGCATTTT. This chain links TRBV5-6 with TRBJ1-5; 9 nucleotides agree with TRBD1. CDR3 length: 17 amino acids. V lost 2 bases, J lost 3 bases, and 9 bases stayed unmatched. The germline V gene has CDR1 SGHDT and CDR2 YYEEEE.

This clone was recorded once. The chain combines TRBV19 with TRBJ1-5; TRBD1 matches 7 bases. Losses at the gene ends were 6 bases for V and 3 bases for J; bases not matched to a gene: 5. CDR1 and CDR2 (germline): LNHDA, SQIVND (reference sequence). The CDR3 extends over 14 amino acids. The CDR3 loop reads CASRTDRANQPQHF. The CDR3 nucleotides read TGTGCCAGTAGAACAGACAGGGCCAATCAGCCCCAGCATTTT.

The chain has TRBV7-9 and TRBJ2-2; the D gene could be TRBD1 or TRBD2 (5 bases each). The germline V gene has CDR1 SEHNR and CDR2 FQNEAQ (reference sequence). This CDR3 has 15 amino acids. V was clipped by 2 bases and J by 6 bases, with 13 bases between them. The CDR3 loop is CASSLFEGRAGELFF. CDR3 DNA sequence: TGTGCCAGCAGCTTATTTGAGGGGCGCGCCGGGGAGCTGTTTTTT.

This chain connects TRBV27 to TRBJ2-7; a weak D match, TRBD1 (5 bases). Germline CDR1 MNHEY, CDR2 SMNVEV (reference sequence). This CDR3 has 14 residues. The ends were cut back, 1 base at V and 3 bases at J, with 10 bases in the middle. CDR3 residues: CASSLYGADYEQYF. CDR3 DNA sequence: TGTGCCAGCAGTTTATATGGGGCCGACTACGAGCAGTACTTC.

V gene TRBV6-5 combines with J gene TRBJ1-2, with a tentative D call TRBD1 (6 bases). CDR1 and CDR2 from the germline V gene are MNHEY and SVGAGI. The length of the CDR3 is 13 residues. V lost 7 bases and J 4 bases, leaving 13 bases between the germline ends. The CDR3 loop reads CASTSRGGYGYTF. CDR3 sequence (DNA): TGTGCCAGCACCTCGAGGGGGGGCTATGGCTACACCTTC.

The gene calls are TRBV5-5 and TRBJ2-5; maybe TRBD1 (5 bases). The CDR3 spans 15 residues. V lost 0 bases and J lost 1, with 10 bases in between. The germline V gene has CDR1 SGHKS and CDR2 YYEKEE (reference sequence). The CDR3 DNA reads as TGTGCCAGCAGCTTGGCACAGGTGATCCAAGAGACCCAGTACTTC. Translating gives CASSLAQVIQETQYF.

This clone was recorded only once. The chain employs TRBV4-1 and TRBJ2-7; a possible D gene is TRBD2 (6 bases). This CDR3 is 17 amino acids long. CDR1 is MGHRA and CDR2 is YSYEKL in the germline V gene. The germline V and J ends were trimmed by 0 bases and 0 bases, with 15 bases remaining between them. In DNA, the CDR3 is TGCGCCAGCAGCCAAGAGAGTAGCGGAATTTTCTCCTACGAGCAGTACTTC. This gives the protein CASSQESSGIFSYEQYF.

V is TRBV6-7 and J is TRBJ2-5, with 8 bases aligning to TRBD1. TRBV6-7 is treated as an ORF (open reading frame) with a function not yet certain. This CDR3 has 18 amino acids. V trimming: 0 bases; J trimming: 5 bases; junction bases outside the gene matches: 14. CDR3 sequence (DNA): TGTGCCAGCAGTTACTCAACGGGACAGGCTCCTCCGGGGGAGACCCAGTACTTC. It translates to CASSYSTGQAPPGETQYF.

The chain joins TRBV29-1 to TRBJ2-1; D call uncertain. Trimming removed 6 bases at V and 4 bases at J, with 13 bases between. CDR1 and CDR2 from the germline V gene are SQVTM and ANQGSEA. The CDR3 length is 13 residues. DNA for the CDR3: TGCAGCGTCGCCCCGGGCGAATACAATGAGCAGTTCTTC. Encoded protein: CSVAPGEYNEQFF.

The chain has TRBV7-8 and TRBJ2-7, with 12 bases matching TRBD2. The J segment lost 4 bases and the V segment lost 5 bases, leaving 9 bases of the junction unmatched. The CDR3 consists of 16 residues. Germline-derived CDR1 and CDR2 are SGHVS and FQNEAQ. The CDR3 reads CASSLTRTSGTYEQYF. CDR3 in DNA: TGTGCCAGCAGCCTAACGAGGACTAGCGGGACTTACGAGCAGTACTTC.

CDR3 sequence (DNA): TGTGCCAGCAGCGGAGTAGGGTTAGAGACAGGACCCTACGAGCAGTACTTC. Translated: CASSGVGLETGPYEQYF. The genes are TRBV7-9 and TRBJ2-7, with D perhaps matching TRBD1 (6 bases). The CDR3 spans 17 residues. V was cut by 5 bases and J by 2 bases, with 22 bases left in between. Germline-derived CDR1 and CDR2 are SEHNR and FQNEAQ (reference sequence).

This chain joins TRBV28 and TRBJ2-1, with 7 positions matching TRBD2. This CDR3 contains 12 residues. V lost 3 bases to trimming and J lost 10 bases; unmatched junction nucleotides: 3. CDR1 and CDR2 (germline): MDHEN, SYDVKM. CDR3 residues: CASSLGGAEQFF. The DNA of the CDR3 is TGTGCCAGCAGTTTGGGAGGGGCCGAGCAGTTCTTC.

This clone was seen once. The chain has TRBV30 and TRBJ1-3, with TRBD1 matching over 7 bases. V lost 2 bases and J lost 8; bases outside the gene matches: 6. Germline CDR1 GTSNPN, CDR2 SVGIG (reference sequence). This CDR3 has 13 amino acids. The CDR3 loop is CAWSTGAGDTIYF. CDR3 sequence (DNA): TGTGCCTGGAGTACAGGGGCGGGGGACACCATATATTTT.

CDR3 loop: CASSFRTDGELFF. In DNA form, the CDR3 reads TGTGCCAGCAGTTTTCGGACAGACGGGGAGCTGTTTTTT. The genes are TRBV28 and TRBJ2-2; D may be TRBD1 (6 bases). There are 13 residues in the CDR3. Germline loops: CDR1 MDHEN, CDR2 SYDVKM. V lost 3 bases, J lost 7 bases, and 9 bases lay in between.

This chain joins TRBV7-6 and TRBJ2-3; D gene unclear. This CDR3 spans 15 amino acids. V was clipped by 2 bases and J by 5 bases, with 14 bases between them. In germline, CDR1 is SGHVS, CDR2 FNYEAQ. CDR3 coding DNA: TGTGCCAGCAGCTTATCGGGTCTGTCCAGAGATACGCAGTATTTT. The encoded protein is CASSLSGLSRDTQYF.

This chain joins TRBV6-5 and TRBJ1-1, with TRBD1 identical over 7 bases. The V gene's germline CDR1 is MNHEY and CDR2 SVGAGI. V lost 7 bases, J lost 2 bases, and 10 bases stayed unmatched. The CDR3 is 15 residues long. The CDR3 spells CASMFTDRLNTEAFF. The CDR3 coding sequence is TGTGCCAGCATGTTTACGGACAGGTTAAACACTGAAGCTTTCTTT.